These T cell receptor beta chains were read from a single sample in a study of blood T cell repertoires in COVID-19. Only in-frame clones appear in the TCRdb table, and some are missing; sequencing was by immunoSEQ multiplex PCR. The top ten hold 9.2% of the sample, which has some 45,000 clones, roughly 90% seen once. Source material: peripheral blood. The receptors shown here come from a human donor in a cohort sampled during active COVID-19. Each CDR3 is given with its conserved first and last residue. D genes are given only for firm matches. Size tells how often a clone was seen (once, few, many) or the class of an expanded clone, and some rows leave it out.

v_gene	j_gene	d_gene	len	abundance	CDR3nt	CDR3aa
TRBV29-1	TRBJ2-2	NA	14	NA	TGCAGCGTTGGAGGGGGGGCCGAGGCCGGGGAGCTGTTTTTT	CSVGGGAEAGELFF
TRBV5-5	TRBJ1-3	NA	17	NA	TGTGCCAGCAGCTTGGGAGGAGGGCCAAGCTCTGGAAACACCATATATTTT	CASSLGGGPSSGNTIYF
TRBV6-2/TRBV6-3	TRBJ1-1	NA	15	NA	TGTGCCAGCAGTTACGGCGGGGGCGGGTACACTGAAGCTTTCTTT	CASSYGGGGYTEAFF
TRBV20-1	TRBJ2-2	NA	13	NA	TGCAGTGCTAGTGGCGGCGGGTTCGGGGAGCTGTTTTTT	CSASGGGFGELFF
TRBV15	TRBJ2-7	NA	13	NA	TGTGCCACCAGTCCACAGGGATCCGACGAGCAGTACTTC	CATSPQGSDEQYF
TRBV9	TRBJ2-3	TRBD2	17	NA	TGTGCCAGCAGCGAGGGTCGGACTAGCGGACTATCAGATACGCAGTATTTT	CASSEGRTSGLSDTQYF
TRBV19	TRBJ1-2	TRBD1	14	NA	TGTGCCAGTACCACGACAGGGGCGAACAATGGCTACACCTTC	CASTTTGANNGYTF
TRBV5-1	TRBJ1-4	NA	15	NA	TGCGCCAGCAGCTTGGGTACTCAGGTGGATGAAAAACTGTTTTTT	CASSLGTQVDEKLFF
TRBV6-5	TRBJ1-1	NA	13	NA	TGTGCCAGCAGTTATCTCGGGAACACTGAAGCTTTCTTT	CASSYLGNTEAFF
TRBV10-2	TRBJ1-5	NA	13	NA	TGCGCCAGCAAAAGCGGGGGGGCTAGGCCCCAGCATTTT	CASKSGGARPQHF
TRBV7-2	TRBJ2-1	NA	12	NA	TGTGCCAGCAGCTTAGTAGAGGGAGCAGTTTTCTTC	CASSLVEGAVFF
TRBV3-1/TRBV3-2	TRBJ2-7	NA	13	NA	TGTGCCAGCAGCCTAGTACCTGAAGCTGGGCAGTACTTC	CASSLVPEAGQYF
TRBV7-2	TRBJ1-4	NA	15	NA	TGTGCCAGCAGTCGCGAGAGCTCCTTTAATGAAAAACTGTTTTTT	CASSRESSFNEKLFF
TRBV6-5	TRBJ1-1	TRBD1	14	NA	TGTGCCAGCAAGGGACAGGCCCAGAACACTGAAGCTTTCTTT	CASKGQAQNTEAFF
TRBV2	TRBJ1-6	NA	14	few	TGTGCCAGCAGTGTCGGAGATGCAGGGACACCCCTCCACTTT	CASSVGDAGTPLHF
TRBV7-9	TRBJ2-5	NA	14	NA	TGTGCCAGCAGCTTAGGGCCGGAGCAAGAGACCCAGTACTTC	CASSLGPEQETQYF